The 24 T cell receptor beta chains reported below all come from one sample, sequenced in a study of T cell changes during pregnancy in multiple sclerosis. Generated by immunoSEQ multiplex PCR, the TCRdb table keeps only in-frame clones and is missing some. The data show tens of thousands of clones, with around 90% seen just once and about 3% held by the top ten. The sequencing here drew on peripheral blood, taken before pregnancy. These receptors came from a female donor with multiple sclerosis, enrolled in a pregnancy study.

The chain joins TRBV28 to TRBJ1-5; D uncertain. Trimming removed 3 bases at V and 6 bases at J, with 9 bases between. The CDR3 extends over 13 amino acids. CDR1 is MDHEN and CDR2 is SYDVKM in the germline V gene. Here the CDR3 DNA reads TGTGCCAGCAGTTTGGGAGACCGTCAGCCCCAGCATTTT. This translates into CASSLGDRQPQHF. Full variable domain (outside the CDR3, taken from reference TRBV28 and TRBJ1-5): DVKVTQSSRYLVKRTGEKVFLECVQDMDHENMFWYRQDPGLGLRLIYFSYDVKMKEKGDIPEGYSVSREKKERFSLILESASTNQTSMYLCASSLGDRQPQHFGDGTRLSIL.

V and J are TRBV10-1 and TRBJ1-3; TRBD1 is a possible D gene (5 bases). The CDR3 spans 16 residues. Germline V gene lookup returns CDR1 WNHNN and CDR2 SYGVQD (reference sequence). Deletions cut 6 bases from V and 2 bases from J, with 17 bases between. CDR3 amino acids: CASRRYQGSAGNTIYF. The CDR3 DNA follows: TGCGCCAGCAGAAGATATCAGGGAAGCGCTGGAAACACCATATATTTT.

The rearrangement joins TRBV11-3 to TRBJ2-1; 7 bases align to TRBD2. Germline lookup yields CDR1 SGHNT and CDR2 YENEEA. The V segment lost 4 bases and the J segment 2 bases; nucleotides outside the gene matches: 5. The CDR3 runs to 15 residues. The CDR3 is CASSSQRDPYNEQFF. DNA of the CDR3: TGTGCCAGCAGCTCCCAGCGGGATCCCTACAATGAGCAGTTCTTC.

This chain connects TRBV2 to TRBJ2-1, with TRBD2 as a possible D gene (6 bases). Germline assignment: CDR1 SNHLY and CDR2 FYNNEI. V was clipped by 5 bases and J by 3 bases, with 14 bases between them. This CDR3 spans 15 amino acids. The CDR3 reads CASSSGTRVYNEQFF. CDR3 in DNA: TGTGCCAGCAGTTCCGGGACTCGAGTCTACAATGAGCAGTTCTTC.

The chain uses TRBV6-1 and TRBJ2-7; 9 bases agree with TRBD1. This CDR3 contains 15 residues. Trimming cost V 4 bases and J 2 bases; bases outside gene matches: 6. CDR1 is MNHNS, CDR2 SASEGT, per germline. The CDR3 is CASSAYRDRAYEQYF. The CDR3 DNA is TGTGCCAGCAGTGCTTACCGGGACAGGGCCTACGAGCAGTACTTC.

This clone appeared once. CDR3 protein: CASSLSFGDTEAFF. In nucleotides, the CDR3 is TGTGCCAGCAGTTTATCGTTCGGGGACACTGAAGCTTTCTTT. The V and J genes are TRBV27 and TRBJ1-1; D ambiguous. Between the trimmed V and J ends, which lost 0 bases and 3 bases, there was a span of 8 bases. Germline assignment: CDR1 MNHEY and CDR2 SMNVEV (reference sequence). This CDR3 has 14 amino acids.

V and J are TRBV2 and TRBJ1-1, with unresolved D. Trimming took off 6 bases at V and 4 bases at J, with 18 bases between the two ends. The length of the CDR3 is 15 residues. The germline V gene encodes CDR1 SNHLY and CDR2 FYNNEI. The CDR3 spells CASRLSGSRVTEAFF. CDR3 DNA: TGTGCCAGCAGACTAAGCGGGAGCCGGGTCACTGAAGCTTTCTTT.

The gene calls are TRBV7-2 and TRBJ2-2; TRBD2 matches 8 bases. The CDR3 totals 18 residues. Unmatched junction bases numbered 10, after V lost 0 bases and J lost 4 bases. The germline V gene encodes CDR1 SGHTA and CDR2 FQGNSA. DNA of the CDR3: TGTGCCAGCAGCTTAGCGCTTTCCAGCGGGGGATTCACCGGGGAGCTGTTTTTT. It encodes CASSLALSSGGFTGELFF.

This clone appeared once. This sequence joins TRBV7-9 and TRBJ2-7; 11 bases align to TRBD2. This CDR3 comprises 14 residues. Looked up from germline, CDR1 is SEHNR and CDR2 is FQNEAQ (reference sequence). Trimming cost V 7 bases and J 3 bases; bases outside gene matches: 5. CDR3 in amino acids: CASTSGTSGYEQYF. DNA for the CDR3: TGTGCCAGCACTTCGGGGACTAGCGGCTACGAGCAGTACTTC.

This chain links TRBV25-1 with TRBJ1-1; D call uncertain. The CDR3 sequence is 12 residues long. Per the germline V gene, CDR1 is MGHDK and CDR2 is SYGVNS. Trimming cost V 3 bases and J 7 bases, with 9 bases left between them. Written as DNA, the CDR3 is TGTGCCAGCAGTGACCCGCGGGGTGAAGCTTTCTTT. It encodes CASSDPRGEAFF.

This sequence joins TRBV2 and TRBJ1-6, with D unresolved. The CDR3 runs 12 residues. V dropped 4 bases and J dropped 5 bases, with 3 bases sitting between them. Germline values: CDR1 SNHLY, CDR2 FYNNEI. The CDR3 DNA is TGTGCCAGCAGTGGAGATAATTCACCCCTCCACTTT. It translates to CASSGDNSPLHF.

The V gene is TRBV6-5, the J gene TRBJ1-5; perhaps TRBD1 as D (6 bases). Germline lookup yields CDR1 MNHEY and CDR2 SVGAGI. The CDR3 totals 14 residues. V was pared by 3 bases and J by 7 bases, with 13 bases between. CDR3 loop: CASSYGQGSQPQHF. CDR3 in DNA: TGTGCCAGCAGTTATGGGCAGGGGTCGCAGCCCCAGCATTTT.

This chain links TRBV29-1 with TRBJ2-6; D uncertain. Looked up from germline, CDR1 is SQVTM and CDR2 is ANQGSEA. Trimming removed 7 bases at V and 0 bases at J, with 16 bases between. The CDR3 covers 16 residues. The CDR3, as DNA: TGCAGCGCCACCAGCGATGTCAACTCTGGGGCCAACGTCCTGACTTTC. Translation gives CSATSDVNSGANVLTF. Looking up the rest from reference TRBV29-1 and TRBJ2-6 gives the full variable domain: SAVISQKPSRDICQRGTSLTIQCQVDSQVTMMFWYRQQPGQSLTLIATANQGSEATYESGFVIDKFPISRPNLTFSTLTVSNMSPEDSSIYLCSATSDVNSGANVLTFGAGSRLTVL.

Turning to this clone: Other DNA sequences in this specimen translate into the identical CDR3. V gene TRBV19 combines with J gene TRBJ2-1; TRBD2 is a possible D gene (6 bases). The CDR3 is made up of 14 amino acids. V was cut by 1 base and J by 4 bases, with 8 bases left in between. Germline V gene data show CDR1 as LNHDA and CDR2 as SQIVND (reference sequence). In DNA form, the CDR3 reads TGTGCCAGTAGTATAGCGGGGGTATACAATGAGCAGTTCTTC. The encoded protein is CASSIAGVYNEQFF.

This chain connects TRBV10-2 to TRBJ2-7; 8 bases line up with TRBD2. Germline CDR1 and CDR2: WSHSY and SAAADI. The CDR3 consists of 15 residues. Losses at the gene ends were 2 bases for V and 4 bases for J; bases not matched to a gene: 7. CDR3 sequence reads: CASSEIGTRSYEQYF. The CDR3 DNA reads TGCGCCAGCAGTGAGATCGGGACTAGGTCTTACGAGCAGTACTTC.

The rearrangement joins TRBV5-4 to TRBJ2-3; D is uncertain. This CDR3 has 12 residues. Germline CDR1 SGHNT, CDR2 YYREEE (reference sequence). V lost 2 bases, J lost 3 bases, and 4 bases lay in between. The CDR3 DNA sequence: TGTGCCAGCAGCTTTCGGACAGATACGCAGTATTTT. Its translation: CASSFRTDTQYF.

This chain joins TRBV7-6 and TRBJ2-5; the D gene is possibly TRBD1 (6 bases). Germline V gives CDR1 SGHVS, CDR2 FNYEAQ. V dropped 2 bases and J dropped 4 bases, with 8 bases sitting between them. This CDR3 contains 13 residues. Here the CDR3 DNA reads TGTGCCAGCAGCTTACTCAGGGGAGAGACCCAGTACTTC. Encoded protein: CASSLLRGETQYF.

This chain uses TRBV5-4 with TRBJ1-2, with 9 bases aligning to TRBD1. Germline CDR1 and CDR2: SGHNT and YYREEE (reference sequence). Losses at the gene ends were 3 bases for V and 4 bases for J; bases not matched to a gene: 4. This CDR3 has 14 amino acids. CDR3 nucleotides: TGTGCCAGCAGCTGGGACAGGGCGTTCTATGGCTACACCTTC. Translating gives CASSWDRAFYGYTF.

This sequence joins TRBV2 and TRBJ1-5; weak D call: TRBD1 (5 bases). The CDR3 has 13 amino acids. Germline CDR1 reads SNHLY; CDR2 reads FYNNEI. V was cut by 6 bases and J by 5 bases, with 11 bases left in between. The CDR3 is CASRRGGDQPQHF. DNA of the CDR3: TGTGCCAGCAGGAGGGGAGGCGATCAGCCCCAGCATTTT. Complete variable domain (other parts from reference TRBV2 and TRBJ1-5): EPEVTQTPSHQVTQMGQEVILRCVPISNHLYFYWYRQILGQKVEFLVSFYNNEISEKSEIFDDQFSVERPDGSNFTLKIRSTKLEDSAMYFCASRRGGDQPQHFGDGTRLSIL.

This rearrangement joins TRBV4-2 to TRBJ2-5; 12 nucleotides align to TRBD2. With 3 bases clipped from V and 5 bases from J, the junction kept 10 bases outside the gene matches. Germline CDR1 LGHNA, CDR2 YNFKEQ. The length of the CDR3 is 17 residues. The DNA for the CDR3 is TGTGCCAGCAGCCAGGGACTAGCGGGTGCAGGGGGGGAGACCCAGTACTTC. Its protein product is CASSQGLAGAGGETQYF.

The rearrangement uses TRBV2 and TRBJ1-2, with 9 nucleotides matching TRBD1. The V gene end was trimmed by 8 bases and the J gene end by 6 bases; junction bases not matched to a gene: 7. Germline V gene sequence: CDR1 SNHLY, CDR2 FYNNEI. The CDR3 runs 13 residues. The CDR3 DNA reads TGTGCCAGCCTGAGTGGGACAGGGAATGGCTACACCTTC. Translating it yields CASLSGTGNGYTF.

This chain uses TRBV7-9 with TRBJ1-1; D is perhaps TRBD1 (6 bases). V was cut by 3 bases and J by 3 bases, with 23 bases left in between. Germline V gene lookup returns CDR1 SEHNR and CDR2 FQNEAQ (reference sequence). The CDR3 is 18 amino acids. Here the CDR3 reads CASSLGVQGRLVYTEAFF. DNA for the CDR3: TGTGCCAGCAGCTTGGGGGTACAGGGCCGTCTGGTGTACACTGAAGCTTTCTTT.

The gene calls are TRBV30 and TRBJ1-4; 8 bases are shared with TRBD1. The CDR3 runs to 16 residues. The germline gives CDR1 GTSNPN, CDR2 SVGIG (reference sequence). Losses at the gene ends were 5 bases for V and 0 bases for J; bases not matched to a gene: 8. DNA for the CDR3: TGTGCCTGGGGAGGACAGGGCCTCACAACTAATGAAAAACTGTTTTTT. Translated, it gives CAWGGQGLTTNEKLFF.

The chain couples TRBV2 to TRBJ2-7; 8 bases line up with TRBD1. CDR3 size: 12 residues. CDR1 is SNHLY, CDR2 FYNNEI, per germline. Trimming cost V 8 bases and J 2 bases; bases outside gene matches: 2. The CDR3 DNA is TGTGCCAGCCTACAGGGGGCCTACGAGCAGTACTTC. This codes for CASLQGAYEQYF.